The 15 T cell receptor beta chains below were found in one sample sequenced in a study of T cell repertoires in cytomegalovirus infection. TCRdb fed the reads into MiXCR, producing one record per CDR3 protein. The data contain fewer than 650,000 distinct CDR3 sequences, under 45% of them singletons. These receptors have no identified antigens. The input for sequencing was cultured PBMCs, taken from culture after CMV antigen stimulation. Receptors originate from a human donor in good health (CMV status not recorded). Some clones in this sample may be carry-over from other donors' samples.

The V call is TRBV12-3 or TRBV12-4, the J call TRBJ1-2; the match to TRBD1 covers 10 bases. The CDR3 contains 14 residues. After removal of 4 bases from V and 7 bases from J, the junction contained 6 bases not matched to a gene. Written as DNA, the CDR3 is TGTGCCAGCAGTTACCGACAGGGGGCGCGTGGCTACACCTTC. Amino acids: CASSYRQGARGYTF.

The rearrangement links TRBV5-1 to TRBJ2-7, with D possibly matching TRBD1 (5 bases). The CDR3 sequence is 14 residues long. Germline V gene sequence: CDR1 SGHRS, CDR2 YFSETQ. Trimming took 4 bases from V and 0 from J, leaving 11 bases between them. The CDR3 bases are TGCGCCAGCAGCCTGGACAATGACTCCTACGAGCAGTACTTC. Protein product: CASSLDNDSYEQYF. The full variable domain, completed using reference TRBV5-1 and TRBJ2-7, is KAGVTQTPRYLIKTRGQQVTLSCSPISGHRSVSWYQQTPGQGLQFLFEYFSETQRNKGNFPGRFSGRQFSNSRSEMNVSTLELGDSALYLCASSLDNDSYEQYFGPGTRLTVT.

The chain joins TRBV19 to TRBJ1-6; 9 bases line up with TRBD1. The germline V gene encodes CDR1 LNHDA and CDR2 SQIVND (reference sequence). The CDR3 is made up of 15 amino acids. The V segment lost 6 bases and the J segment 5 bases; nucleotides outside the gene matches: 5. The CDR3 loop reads CASSRTGAHNSPLHF. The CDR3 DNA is TGTGCCAGTAGCCGGACAGGGGCCCATAATTCACCCCTCCACTTT.

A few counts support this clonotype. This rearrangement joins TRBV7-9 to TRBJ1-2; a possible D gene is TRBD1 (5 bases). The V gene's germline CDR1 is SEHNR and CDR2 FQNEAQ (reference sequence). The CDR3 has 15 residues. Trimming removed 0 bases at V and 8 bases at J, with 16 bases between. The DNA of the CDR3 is TGTGCCAGCAGCTTAGCGCCCGGGGGATTGGGAGGCTACACCTTC. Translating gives CASSLAPGGLGGYTF.

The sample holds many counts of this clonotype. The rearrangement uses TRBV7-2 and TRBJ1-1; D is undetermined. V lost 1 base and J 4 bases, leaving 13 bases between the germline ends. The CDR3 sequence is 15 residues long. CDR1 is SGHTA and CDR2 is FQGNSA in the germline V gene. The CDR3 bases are TGTGCCAGCAGCTTAGTAGTAGGGATGGGCACTGAAGCTTTCTTT. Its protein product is CASSLVVGMGTEAFF.

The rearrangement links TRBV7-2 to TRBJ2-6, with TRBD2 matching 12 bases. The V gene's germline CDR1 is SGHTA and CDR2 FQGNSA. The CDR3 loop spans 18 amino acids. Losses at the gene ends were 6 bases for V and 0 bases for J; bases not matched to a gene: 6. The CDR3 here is CASSRLAGVSSGANVLTF. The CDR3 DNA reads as TGTGCCAGCAGTCGACTAGCGGGAGTGAGCTCTGGGGCCAACGTCCTGACTTTC.

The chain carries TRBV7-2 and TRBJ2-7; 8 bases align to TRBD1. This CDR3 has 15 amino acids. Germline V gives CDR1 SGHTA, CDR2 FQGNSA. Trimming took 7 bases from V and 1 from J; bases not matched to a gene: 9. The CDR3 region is CASTLGWDRSYEQYF. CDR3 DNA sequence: TGTGCCAGCACCCTTGGTTGGGACAGGTCCTACGAGCAGTACTTC.

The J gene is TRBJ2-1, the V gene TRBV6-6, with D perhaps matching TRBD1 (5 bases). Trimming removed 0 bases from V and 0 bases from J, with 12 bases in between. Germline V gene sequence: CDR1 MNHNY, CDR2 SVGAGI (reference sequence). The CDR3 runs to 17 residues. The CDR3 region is CASSYSAPGISYNEQFF. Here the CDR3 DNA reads TGTGCCAGCAGTTACTCAGCCCCAGGGATCTCCTACAATGAGCAGTTCTTC.

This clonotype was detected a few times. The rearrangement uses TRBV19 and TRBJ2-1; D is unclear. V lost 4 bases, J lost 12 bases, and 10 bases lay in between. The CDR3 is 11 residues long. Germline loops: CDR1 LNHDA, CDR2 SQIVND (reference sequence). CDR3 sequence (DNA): TGTGCCAGTAGTACCCCCGAGGTGCAGTTCTTC. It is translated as CASSTPEVQFF.

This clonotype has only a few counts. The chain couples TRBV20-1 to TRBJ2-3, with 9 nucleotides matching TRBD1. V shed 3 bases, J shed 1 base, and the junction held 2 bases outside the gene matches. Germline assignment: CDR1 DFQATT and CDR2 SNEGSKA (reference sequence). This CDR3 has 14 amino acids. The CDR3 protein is CSARTGGRTDTQYF. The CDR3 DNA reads TGCAGTGCTAGGACAGGGGGTCGCACAGATACGCAGTATTTT.

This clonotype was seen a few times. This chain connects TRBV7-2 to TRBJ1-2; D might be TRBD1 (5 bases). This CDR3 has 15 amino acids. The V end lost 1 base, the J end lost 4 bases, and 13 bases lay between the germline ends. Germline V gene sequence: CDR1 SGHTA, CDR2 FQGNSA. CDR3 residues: CASSLGWSGTYGYTF. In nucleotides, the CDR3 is TGTGCCAGCAGCTTAGGGTGGTCCGGGACCTATGGCTACACCTTC.

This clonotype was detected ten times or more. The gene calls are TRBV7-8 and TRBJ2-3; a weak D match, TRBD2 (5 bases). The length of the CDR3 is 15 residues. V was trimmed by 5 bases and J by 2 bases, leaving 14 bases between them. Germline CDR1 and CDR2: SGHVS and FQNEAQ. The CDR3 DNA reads TGTGCCAGCAGCAAGCCGGGGATCCTCACAGATACGCAGTATTTT. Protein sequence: CASSKPGILTDTQYF.

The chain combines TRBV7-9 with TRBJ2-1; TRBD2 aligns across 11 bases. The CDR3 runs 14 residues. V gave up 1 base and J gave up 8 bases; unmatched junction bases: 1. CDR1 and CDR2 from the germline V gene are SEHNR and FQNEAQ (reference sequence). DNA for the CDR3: TGTGCCAGCAGCTTAGATAGCGGGAGGGATGAGCAGTTCTTC. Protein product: CASSLDSGRDEQFF.

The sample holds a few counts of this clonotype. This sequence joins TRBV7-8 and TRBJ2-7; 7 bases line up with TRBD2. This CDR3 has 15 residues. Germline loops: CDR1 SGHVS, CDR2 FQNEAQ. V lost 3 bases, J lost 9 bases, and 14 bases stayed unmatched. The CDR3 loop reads CASSFRESGTERQYF. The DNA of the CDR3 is TGTGCCAGCAGCTTCCGGGAGAGCGGGACTGAAAGGCAGTACTTC. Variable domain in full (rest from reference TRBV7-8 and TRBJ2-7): GAGVSQSPRYKVAKRGQDVALRCDPISGHVSLFWYQQALGQGPEFLTYFQNEAQLDKSGLPSDRFFAERPEGSVSTLKIQRTQQEDSAVYLCASSFRESGTERQYFGPGTRLTVT.

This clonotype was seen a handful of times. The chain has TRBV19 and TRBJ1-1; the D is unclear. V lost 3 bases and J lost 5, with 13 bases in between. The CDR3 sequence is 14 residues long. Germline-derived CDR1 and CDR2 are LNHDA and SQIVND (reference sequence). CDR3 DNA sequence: TGTGCCAGTAGTATTCGACGGAAAGGGACTGAAGCTTTCTTT. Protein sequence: CASSIRRKGTEAFF.